This T cell receptor beta chain was found in a study of shared clonotypes between healthy human individuals. Selected positively for CCR7 and CD45RO-negative, naive CD8 cells excluded terminally differentiated effector memory CD45RA+ cells. The CDR3 length is 11 residues. Between the trimmed V and J ends, which lost 8 bases and 1 base, there was a span of 4 bases. The V gene's germline CDR1 is SNHLY and CDR2 FYNNEI. TCRdb's copy holds only in-frame clones and misses some; the assay was immunoSEQ multiplex PCR. Of about 2 million clones in the sample, about 95% were seen once. The sample taken for sequencing was naive CD8+ T cells sorted from blood. This sequence originates from a man aged 18-30 years in good health. The V gene is TRBV2, the J gene TRBJ2-3, with unresolved D. CDR3 residues: CASGGTDTQYF. The CDR3, as DNA: TGTGCCAGCGGGGGCACAGATACGCAGTATTTT.